This T cell receptor beta chain is from a study of T-cell reconstitution after alpha-beta-depleted transplantation in children. Study-level points and caveats: Day-60 TCRbeta diversity that was high in some patients was derived from surviving recipient T cells and thymic progenitors. T cells produced anew were the main source of T-cell counts and diversity one year after transplant. Reportedly, only several hundred clones from non-depleted graft cells drove alpha-beta T-cell counts at about two months.

Trimming left V 3 bases short and J 1 base short, with 9 bases between. The CDR3 consists of 15 residues. The germline CDR1 and CDR2 sequences are KGHSH and LQKENI. This sample's TCRbeta library carried unique molecular identifier barcodes. TCRdb re-derived calls from the PCR reads in MiXCR, one entry per CDR3 protein. The sample records a few hundred thousand distinct CDR3 sequences, roughly a quarter being singletons. Worth noting for this clonotype: The antigen remains undetermined.

This TCR was sampled from a boy less than two years old with Wiskott-Aldrich syndrome, due to receive a stem cell transplant. The chain employs TRBV18 and TRBJ2-2; D might be TRBD1 (6 bases). Sample: PBMCs, taken before TCRalphabeta/CD19-depleted stem cell transplant. The CDR3 sequence: CASSPMTGNTGELFF. Here the CDR3 DNA reads TGTGCCAGCTCACCCATGACAGGGAACACCGGGGAGCTGTTTTTT. The whole variable domain, filled in from reference TRBV18 and TRBJ2-2, reads NAGVMQNPRHLVRRRGQEARLRCSPMKGHSHVYWYRQLPEEGLKFMVYLQKENIIDESGMPKERFSAEFPKEGPSILRIQQVVRGDSAAYFCASSPMTGNTGELFFGEGSRLTVL.